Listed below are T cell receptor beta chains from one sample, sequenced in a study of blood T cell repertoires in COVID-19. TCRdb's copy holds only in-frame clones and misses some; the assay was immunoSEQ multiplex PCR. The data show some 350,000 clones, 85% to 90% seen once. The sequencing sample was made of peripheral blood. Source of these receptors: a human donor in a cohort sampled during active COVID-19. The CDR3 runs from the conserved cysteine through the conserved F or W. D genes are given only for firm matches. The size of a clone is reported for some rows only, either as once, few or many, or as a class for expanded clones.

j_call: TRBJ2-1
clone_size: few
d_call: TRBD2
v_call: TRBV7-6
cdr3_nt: TGTGCCAGCAGCTTTTGGGAGGGACGGGGGGGCCCTGGAGACAATGAGCAGTTCTTC
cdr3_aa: CASSFWEGRGGPGDNEQFF

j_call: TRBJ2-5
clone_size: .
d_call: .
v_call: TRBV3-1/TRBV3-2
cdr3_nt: TGTGCCAGCAGCCAAGGAGTATACCAAGAGACCCAGTACTTC
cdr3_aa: CASSQGVYQETQYF

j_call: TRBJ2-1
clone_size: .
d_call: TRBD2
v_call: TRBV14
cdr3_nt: TGTGCCAGCAGCCAAGCTCGTCTAGCGGATAGGGATGAGCAGTTCTTC
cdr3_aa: CASSQARLADRDEQFF

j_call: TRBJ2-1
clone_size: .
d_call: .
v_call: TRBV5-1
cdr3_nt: TGCGCCAGCAGCTTGGGGACTAACTACAATGAGCAGTTCTTC
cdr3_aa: CASSLGTNYNEQFF

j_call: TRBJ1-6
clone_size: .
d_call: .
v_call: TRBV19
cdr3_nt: TGTGCCAGTAGTTCAGGGAATAATTCACCCCTCCACTTT
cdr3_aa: CASSSGNNSPLHF

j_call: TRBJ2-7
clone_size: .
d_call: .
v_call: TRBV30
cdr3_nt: TGTGCCTGGAGCCGCGGATCTAGACTCTACGAGCAGTACTTC
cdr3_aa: CAWSRGSRLYEQYF

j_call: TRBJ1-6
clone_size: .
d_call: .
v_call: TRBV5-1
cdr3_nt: TGCGCCAGCAGCTTGGAGGGGCCAGGGGTTGCTTCACCCCTCCACTTT
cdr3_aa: CASSLEGPGVASPLHF

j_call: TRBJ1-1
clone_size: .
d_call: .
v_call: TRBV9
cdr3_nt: TGTGCCAGCAGCGCCCAAGTTTTTCCAGGGAACACTGAAGCTTTCTTT
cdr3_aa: CASSAQVFPGNTEAFF

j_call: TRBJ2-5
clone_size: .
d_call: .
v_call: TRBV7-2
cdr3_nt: TGTGCCAGCAGCTTAACGGTAACAGGCCAAGAGACCCAGTACTTC
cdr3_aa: CASSLTVTGQETQYF

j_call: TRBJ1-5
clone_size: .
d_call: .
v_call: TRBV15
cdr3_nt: TGTGCCACCAGCAGGGGAGACCCCAATCAGCCCCAGCATTTT
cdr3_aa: CATSRGDPNQPQHF

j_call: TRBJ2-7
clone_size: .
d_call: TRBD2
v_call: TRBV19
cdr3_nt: TGTGCCAGTAGTTTAAGGGCCGTCGGGGGGTCCGCTTTCGAGCAGTACTTC
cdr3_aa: CASSLRAVGGSAFEQYF

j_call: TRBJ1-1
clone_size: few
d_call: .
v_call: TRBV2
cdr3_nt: TGTGCCAGCAGTGGGGCCCCCAGCTCCCCTGAAGCTTTCTTT
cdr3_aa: CASSGAPSSPEAFF

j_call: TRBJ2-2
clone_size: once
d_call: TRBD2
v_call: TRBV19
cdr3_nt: TGTGCCAGTAGTATTCTAGCGGGGGGGTTAAACACCGGGGAGCTGTTTTTT
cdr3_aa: CASSILAGGLNTGELFF

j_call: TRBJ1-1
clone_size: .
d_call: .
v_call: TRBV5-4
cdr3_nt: TGTGCCAGCAGCTTGGTTAAGACGCTGGTTTCGGGCGTTGTTGAGGAGGTAGCTTTCTTT
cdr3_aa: CASSLVKTLVSGVVEEVAFF

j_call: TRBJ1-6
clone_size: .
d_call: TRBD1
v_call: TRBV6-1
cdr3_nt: TGTGCCAGCAGTGAATTGGGGACAGGGATCGAGAATTCACCCCTCCACTTT
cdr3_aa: CASSELGTGIENSPLHF

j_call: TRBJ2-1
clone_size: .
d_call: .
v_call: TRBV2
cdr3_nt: TGTGCCAGCAGTGTTTCCGGCTCCTACAATGAGCAGTTCTTC
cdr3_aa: CASSVSGSYNEQFF

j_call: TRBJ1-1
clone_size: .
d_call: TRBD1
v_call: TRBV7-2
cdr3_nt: TGTGCCAGCAGTTCGGTTACAGGGGGAGACACTGAAGCTTTCTTT
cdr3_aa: CASSSVTGGDTEAFF

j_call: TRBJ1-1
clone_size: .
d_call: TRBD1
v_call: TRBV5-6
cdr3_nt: TGTGCCAGCAGCGGACAGGGTCGTGCCACTGAAGCTTTCTTT
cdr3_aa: CASSGQGRATEAFF

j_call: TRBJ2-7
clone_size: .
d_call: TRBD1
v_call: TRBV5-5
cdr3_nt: TGTGCCAGCAGCCTCTGGACAGGGCCGAGAGAGCAGTACTTC
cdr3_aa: CASSLWTGPREQYF

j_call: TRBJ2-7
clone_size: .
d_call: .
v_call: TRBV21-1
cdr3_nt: TGTGCCAACCCCCTAGCGTACTCCTACGAGCAGTACTTC
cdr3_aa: CANPLAYSYEQYF

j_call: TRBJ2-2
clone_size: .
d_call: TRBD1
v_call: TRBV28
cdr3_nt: TGTGCCAGCAGTCCCCTGGACAGGGTTCTAACCGGGGAGCTGTTTTTT
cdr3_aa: CASSPLDRVLTGELFF

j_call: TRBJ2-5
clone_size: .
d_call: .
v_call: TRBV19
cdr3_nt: TGTGCCAGTAGTAGTCCCGGGACTGCGGAGACCCAGTACTTC
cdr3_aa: CASSSPGTAETQYF

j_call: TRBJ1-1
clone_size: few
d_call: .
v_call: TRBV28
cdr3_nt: TGTGCCAGCAGTTTACCCTCACAGGCCACTGAAGCTTTCTTT
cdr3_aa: CASSLPSQATEAFF

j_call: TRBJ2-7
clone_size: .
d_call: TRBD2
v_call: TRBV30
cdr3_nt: TGTGCCTGGAGTACGCTAGCGGGGGGCTACGAGCAGTACTTC
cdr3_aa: CAWSTLAGGYEQYF

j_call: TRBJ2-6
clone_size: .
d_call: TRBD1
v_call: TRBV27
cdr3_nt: TGTGCCAGCAGTCCCGGGTTGGGACAGGGGAGCTCTGGGGCCAACGTCCTGACTTTC
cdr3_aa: CASSPGLGQGSSGANVLTF

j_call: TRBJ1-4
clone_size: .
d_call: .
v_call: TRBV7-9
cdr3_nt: TGTGCCAGCAGCCCCAGACAGAGCCAAAATGAAAAACTGTTTTTT
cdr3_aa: CASSPRQSQNEKLFF

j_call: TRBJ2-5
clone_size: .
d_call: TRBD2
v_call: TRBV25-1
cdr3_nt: TGTGCCAGCAGCAGGGAACTAGCGGGGGACCAAGAGACCCAGTACTTC
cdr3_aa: CASSRELAGDQETQYF

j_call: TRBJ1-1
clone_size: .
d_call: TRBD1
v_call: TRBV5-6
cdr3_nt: TGTGCCAGCAGTTTGAGGGGGCACAGGAACACTGAAGCTTTCTTT
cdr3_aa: CASSLRGHRNTEAFF

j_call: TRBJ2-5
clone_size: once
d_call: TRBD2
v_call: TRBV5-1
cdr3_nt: TGCGCCAGCAGCTTGTTCCCGGGACTAGGGGAGACCCAGTACTTC
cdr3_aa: CASSLFPGLGETQYF

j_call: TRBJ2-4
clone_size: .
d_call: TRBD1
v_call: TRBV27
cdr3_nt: TGTGCCAGCAGTCAGCCGGGACAGGGGGCCAAAAACATTCAGTACTTC
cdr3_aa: CASSQPGQGAKNIQYF

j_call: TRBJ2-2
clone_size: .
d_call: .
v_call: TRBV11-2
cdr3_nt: TGTGCCAGCAGCTTCGGGTCGAACACCGGGGAGCTGTTTTTT
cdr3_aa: CASSFGSNTGELFF

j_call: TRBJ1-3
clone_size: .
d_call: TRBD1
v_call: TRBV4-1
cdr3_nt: TGCGCCAGCAGCCCTGGACAGGGCGAAGGTGGAAACACCATATATTTT
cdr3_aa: CASSPGQGEGGNTIYF

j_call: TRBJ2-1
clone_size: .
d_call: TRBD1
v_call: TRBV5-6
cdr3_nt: TGTGCCAGCACCTACCTCGGACAGGGTAATGAGCAGTTCTTC
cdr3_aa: CASTYLGQGNEQFF

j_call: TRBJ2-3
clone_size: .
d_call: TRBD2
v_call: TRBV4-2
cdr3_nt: TGTGCCAGCAGCCCCGGACTAGCGGGCACAGATACGCAGTATTTT
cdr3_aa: CASSPGLAGTDTQYF

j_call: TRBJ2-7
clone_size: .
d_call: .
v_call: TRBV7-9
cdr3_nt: TGTGCCAGCAGCTTAGCCAGGGCCTACGAGCAGTACTTC
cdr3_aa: CASSLARAYEQYF

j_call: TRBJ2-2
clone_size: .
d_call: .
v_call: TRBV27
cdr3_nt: TGTGCCAGCAGTTTAGGCCTAGCGATCGGGGAGCTGTTTTTT
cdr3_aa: CASSLGLAIGELFF

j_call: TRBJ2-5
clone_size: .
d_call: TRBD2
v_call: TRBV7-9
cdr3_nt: TGTGCCAGCAGCTCTAGCGGGGTTAAAGAGACCCAGTACTTC
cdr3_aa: CASSSSGVKETQYF

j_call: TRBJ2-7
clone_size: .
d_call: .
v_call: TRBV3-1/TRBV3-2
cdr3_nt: TGTGCCAGCAGCCCTCGGGTACACGGCGAGCAGTACTTC
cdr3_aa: CASSPRVHGEQYF

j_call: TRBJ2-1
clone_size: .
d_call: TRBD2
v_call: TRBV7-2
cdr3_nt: TGTGCCAGCAGCTTATCTAGCGGGGGGTACAATGAGCAGTTCTTC
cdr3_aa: CASSLSSGGYNEQFF

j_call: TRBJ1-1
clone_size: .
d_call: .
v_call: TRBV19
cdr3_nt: TGTGCCAGTAGTGGCCCCTTGGGGGGGAACACTGAAGCTTTCTTT
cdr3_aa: CASSGPLGGNTEAFF